This T cell receptor beta chain was captured by sequencing in a study of blood T cell repertoires in COVID-19. V lost 0 bases, J lost 8 bases, and 14 bases lay in between. The V gene's germline CDR1 is MGHRA and CDR2 YSYEKL. This CDR3 is built from 16 residues. The age range of participants was 18 to 89 years, with residence in about two dozen US areas. Clinical history reported by participants formed the basis on which cohorts were assigned. During the 2 weeks before they entered the study, exposed participants had met someone with a PCR-confirmed or clinician-diagnosed COVID-19 case. Authors' data handling: Scientists estimated how many nucleated cells there were by amplifying reference gene primers. Data came from immunoSEQ multiplex PCR; TCRdb stores just in-frame clones and leaves some out. The DNA gave D and trimming, while V, J and clone size come from that table. This repertoire shows about 260,000 clones, around 93% found once; its top ten account for approximately 3%.

Sequencing was performed on PBMCs or T cells enriched from blood (not recorded which). The chain recombines TRBV4-1 with TRBJ1-6; D is undetermined. This clonotype originated in a man aged 35 to 55 who had been exposed to COVID-19. As DNA, the CDR3 is TGCGCCAGCAGCCAAGACTCGGGGTTGGTCGATTCACCCCTCCACTTT. It specifies CASSQDSGLVDSPLHF.